This TCR beta chain was recorded in a study of Graves' ophthalmopathy and Graves' hyperthyroidism (dated by TCRdb to the late 2010s). For the wider study: Peripheral blood was collected at initial diagnosis, prior to any treatment. The study used TCR beta repertoire signatures to distinguish Graves' ophthalmopathy from Graves' hyperthyroidism and to predict progression to ophthalmopathy. In total, 135 blood samples were TCR-sequenced: 43 ophthalmopathy, approximately 80 hyperthyroidism and 17 hyperthyroidism-to-ophthalmopathy patients. A discovery set of 100 or so patients (around 45 ophthalmopathy, approximately 58 stable hyperthyroidism) was enrolled to explore V-J signatures distinguishing ophthalmopathy from hyperthyroidism. An independent validation cohort was composed of fewer than 20 hyperthyroidism patients and about 17 patients who later progressed from hyperthyroidism to ophthalmopathy. In roughly 6 hyperthyroidism patients, the T-cell repertoires found in thyroid tissue were compared with those found in blood. Once sampling was done, hyperthyroidism patients were given methimazole at a starting dose of 30 mg daily, while ophthalmopathy patients were given high-dose intravenous methylprednisolone. The roughly 99 discovery patients were divided at random into training and test sets in a 7:3 ratio. Summary of the overall study and its limitations: In cross-validation, the 13-signature model distinguished ophthalmopathy from stable hyperthyroidism with about 87% sensitivity and nearly 82% specificity, and in the test set the corresponding values were approximately 79% and 70%. In validation, the model predicted ophthalmopathy progression with over 60% sensitivity and about 77% specificity; 12 predicted patients were CT-confirmed with GO in a median of approximately 6.5 months. Most expanded thyroid clonotypes with a frequency above 0.001 also appeared in blood, which suggests that blood repertoires may reflect the immune response in the thyroid. No statistical method was used to predetermine the sample size, and group allocation was not hidden from the investigators.

Ophthalmopathy patients had moderately to severely active disease, Clinical Activity Score of at least 3, NOSPECS grade of at least 4, and disease duration under 3 months. Patients were excluded if they had other autoimmune diseases, uncontrolled infections, pregnancy or lactation. Diagnosis was based on clinical symptoms, serum thyroxine, TRAb, thyroid ultrasound and orbital computed tomography. Ficoll-Paque density gradient centrifugation was used to isolate PBMCs from about 10 ml of fresh peripheral blood. Total RNA was extracted with Trizol reagent and quality-checked on an Agilent 2100 Bioanalyzer. The CDR3 runs 13 amino acids, cysteine and phenylalanine included. Only CDR3 DNA remains: 39 bases, in frame from the first base. Deletion took 5 bases off V and 5 bases off J, with a span of 13 bases between the germline ends. Based on the germline V gene, the CDR1 and CDR2 sequences are SGHDN and FVKESK.

TCR beta CDR3 regions were amplified from RNA transcripts for repertoire sequencing. HTBI primers and the Qiagen OneStep RT-PCR kit were used in a first-round RT-PCR, which was followed by a second-round multiplex PCR, size selection and purification. Libraries were sequenced on an Illumina HiSeq2000 using paired-end 100 bp reads. Concerning the study's data processing: SOAPnuke was used for read processing, and reads with adapters, uncalled bases, a mean Phred below 15, or no exact constant-primer or identifier match were discarded. COPE v1.2.5 was used to merge high-quality paired reads. Each unique nucleotide sequence was defined as a clonotype, and clonotypes were aligned to IMGT TRB V, D and J references with MiTCR v1.1. The analysis was limited to V-J combinations with a frequency above 0.0001, which together covered approximately 99% of the repertoires. For each V-J combination, a TCR clonal expansion and chaos score was defined as the ratio of F50 clonal expansion to chaos observed in the TCRdist matrix. Welch's t-statistics and random forest were used to reduce the features to roughly 14 V-J combinations, which were then used as input to a naive Bayes classifier. The similarity between thyroid and blood repertoires was quantified using the Morisita-Horn index. The public reads were reprocessed in TCRdb via fastp at Q25 and MiXCR, keeping in-frame beta chains. Identical CDR3 proteins give one entry, which carries the most common genes and DNA. The V and J calls and clone size are TCRdb's, not the authors'. This sample is represented by under 250,000 distinct CDR3 sequences; over 25% of them were singletons. The top ten constitute approximately 9.6% of the sample.

Turning to this clonotype: Its antigen target is currently unknown. Base qualities are not provided; no much larger clone lies one nucleotide away.

The chain uses TRBV14 and TRBJ2-7; a confident D gene designation cannot be given. The sequence derives from a man in his forties or fifties with Graves' ophthalmopathy. Donor details come from another sample of the same person, matched by shared clones. Sequences were obtained from peripheral blood. The DNA sequence reads TGTGCCAGCAGCTTAGCTGTTCCTAACGAGCAGTACTTC. It translates as CASSLAVPNEQYF.